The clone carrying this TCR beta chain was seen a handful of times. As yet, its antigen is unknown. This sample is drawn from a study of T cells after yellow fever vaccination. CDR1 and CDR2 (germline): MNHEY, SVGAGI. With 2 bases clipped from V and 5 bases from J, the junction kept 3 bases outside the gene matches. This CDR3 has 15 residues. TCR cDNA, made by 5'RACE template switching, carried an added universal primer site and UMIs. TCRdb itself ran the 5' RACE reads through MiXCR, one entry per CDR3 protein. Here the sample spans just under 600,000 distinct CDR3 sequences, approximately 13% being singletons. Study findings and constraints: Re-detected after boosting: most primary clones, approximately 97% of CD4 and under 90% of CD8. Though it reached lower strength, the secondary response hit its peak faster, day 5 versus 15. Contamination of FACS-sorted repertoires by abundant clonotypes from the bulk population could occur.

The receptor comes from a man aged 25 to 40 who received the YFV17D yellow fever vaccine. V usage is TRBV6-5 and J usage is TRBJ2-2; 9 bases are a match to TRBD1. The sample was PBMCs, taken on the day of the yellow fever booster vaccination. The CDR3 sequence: CASSYGQGTTGELFF. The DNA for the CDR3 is TGTGCCAGCAGTTACGGACAGGGGACGACCGGGGAGCTGTTTTTT.